This TCR beta chain was captured in a study of early T cells in non-severe SARS-CoV-2 infection. Study results and caveats: The VDJdb matching leaned toward anti-spike CD8 responses and overlooked private and CD4 specificities.

The CDR3 runs 16 residues. The V and J ends lost 2 bases and 7 bases, in that order; junction bases with no gene match: 14. Germline CDR1 GTSNPN, CDR2 SVGIG (reference sequence). This clonotype was seen a few times. Its cognate antigen is unknown. Separate cDNA molecules each had unique molecular identifiers attached to them. One entry per CDR3 protein, called by TCRdb with MiXCR from the 5' RACE reads. The sample carries some 75,000 distinct CDR3 sequences, roughly 13% recorded once. The source of this sequence is an adult who was a healthcare worker with PCR-confirmed SARS-CoV-2 infection or an uninfected control (not recorded which). The sequenced sample consisted of whole blood. The genes are TRBV30 and TRBJ1-2; TRBD1 agrees at 9 bases. The CDR3 coding sequence is TGTGCCTGGAGTACCCTATCCGGGACAGGGCTTGGTGGCTACACCTTC. Amino acids: CAWSTLSGTGLGGYTF. The whole variable domain, remainder taken from reference TRBV30 and TRBJ1-2, is SQTIHQWPATLVQPVGSPLSLECTVEGTSNPNLYWYRQAAGRGLQLLFYSVGIGQISSEVPQNLSASRPQDRQFILSSKKLLLSDSGFYLCAWSTLSGTGLGGYTFGSGTRLTVV.